The 7 T cell receptor delta chains reported below all come from one sample, sequenced in a study of gamma-delta chains in newborns, infants, children. TCRdb called clones anew from the reads with CATT. The table has around 6,700 delta-chain clones, roughly 0.7% seen once. Sequenced material: blood. Receptors were obtained from a child who was a newborn, infant or young child, either healthy, febrile or measles-vaccinated (not recorded which).

This clone appeared a few times. Being one base from a much bigger clone, this may be a read error. CDR3 bases: TGTGCCGTTCTTACTGGGGGATACTCCCGCAGACCCCTGATCTTT. As protein: CAVLTGGYSRRPLIF. V gene TRDV3 combines with J gene TRDJ4; TRDD3 aligns across 12 bases. This CDR3 has 15 amino acids. V dropped 5 bases and J dropped 1; count of bases not matched to a gene: 11. Germline V CDR1 and CDR2: TVYSNPD, GDNSRS (reference sequence).

As to this clone: For this DNA, TCRdb reports the protein of a much larger clone, which diverges at residue 4, most likely from a read error; the protein presented here is translated directly from the DNA. V is TRDV2 and J is TRDJ3; 11 bases agree with TRDD3. CDR1 and CDR2 (germline): GEAIGNYY, EKD. Trimming cost V 5 bases and J 0 bases; bases outside gene matches: 5. The CDR3 covers 18 residues. In DNA form, the CDR3 reads TGTGCCTGTGGCCTACTGGGGGATAGCTCCTGGGACACCCGACAGATGTTTTTC. The encoded protein is CACGLLGDSSWDTRQMFF.

This clone has a handful of counts. A clone one base away is much larger, so this may be a read error. The DNA is omitted, as the CDR3 cannot be located on it reliably, and the CDR3 follows TCRdb's listing. Other DNA sequences of this sample code for an identical CDR3. This chain connects TRDV2 to TRDJ2; whether TRDD3, the table's D call, matches the DNA was not checked. The CDR3 length equals 18 residues, ends included. Looked up from germline, CDR1 is GEAIGNYY and CDR2 is EKD. CDR3 loop: CACDTYWGMGALTAQLFF.

This clone was seen only a few times. This DNA's translation differs at residue 9 from TCRdb's protein, which comes from a much larger clone; a read error is likely, and the protein shown is translated from the DNA. V and J are TRDV2 and TRDJ3; 8 bases are shared with TRDD3. Looked up from germline, CDR1 is GEAIGNYY and CDR2 is EKD. V lost 0 bases, J lost 0 bases, and 6 bases stayed unmatched. There are 19 residues in the CDR3. The CDR3, as DNA: TGTGCCTGTGACACCTGGGGGATGGAATCCTCCTGGGACACCCGACAGATGTTTTTC. It encodes CACDTWGMESSWDTRQMFF.

This clone was counted a few times. This sequence is one base from a far larger clone and is likely a read error. Different DNA sequences within this sample yield the same CDR3. V usage is TRDV2 and J usage is TRDJ1; 10 bases are shared with TRDD3. The CDR3 has 15 residues. Germline CDR1 GEAIGNYY, CDR2 EKD. CDR3 sequence: CACDVLGDFTDKLIF. The CDR3 region has the DNA TGCGCCTGTGACGTACTGGGGGATTTCACCGATAAACTCATCTTT.

This clone is medium-sized within its sample. This chain uses TRDV2 with TRDJ2, with D hard to call. V lost 1 base, J lost 6 bases, and 8 bases lay in between. Germline CDR1 and CDR2: GEAIGNYY and EKD. The CDR3 runs 13 residues. CDR3 sequence reads: CACDTPGAAQLFF. In nucleotides, the CDR3 is TGTGCCTGTGACACTCCTGGTGCAGCACAACTCTTCTTT.

This clone has more than one count but fewer than ten. Given a far larger clone just one base away, this is likely a sequencing read error. Other DNA sequences of this sample code for an identical CDR3. The rearrangement uses TRDV2 and TRDJ3; a weak D match, TRDD3 (5 bases). CDR3 length: 21 residues. Germline-derived CDR1 and CDR2 are GEAIGNYY and EKD. DNA of the CDR3: TGTGCCTGCGACACCGTCACCCTGCGGGGGTTAGGCTCCTGGGACACCCGACAGATGTTTTTC. Its translation: CACDTVTLRGLGSWDTRQMFF.